This is a list of T cell receptor beta chains from one sample in a study of breast tumors, draining lymph nodes, adjacent tissues. TCRdb reanalysed the multiplex PCR reads using MiXCR and keeps one entry per CDR3 protein. The sample lists approximately 230,000 distinct CDR3 sequences, less than 40% occurring once. The material sequenced was axillary lymph node tissue. Receptors were obtained from a female donor with breast cancer. Some clones in this sample may be carry-over from other donors' samples. Each CDR3 is given with its conserved first and last residue. The D gene is left open where the match is weak. Only some rows state a clone size, as once, few, many or a class for expanded clones.

d_call: TRBD1; v_call: TRBV2; j_call: TRBJ1-2; clone_size: many; cdr3_aa: CASSRSGTGVNGYTF; cdr3_nt: TGTGCCAGCAGTCGTTCAGGGACAGGGGTTAACGGCTACACCTTC
d_call: TRBD1; v_call: TRBV11-3; j_call: TRBJ2-5; clone_size: many; cdr3_aa: CASSATGAGETQYF; cdr3_nt: TGTGCCAGCAGCGCCACAGGGGCTGGGGAGACCCAGTACTTC
d_call: TRBD2; v_call: TRBV12-3/TRBV12-4; j_call: TRBJ2-3; clone_size: few; cdr3_aa: CASSRGGSPTDTQYF; cdr3_nt: TGTGCCAGCAGCCGGGGGGGATCACCCACAGATACGCAGTATTTT
d_call: -; v_call: TRBV2; j_call: TRBJ1-5; clone_size: many; cdr3_aa: CASSEGGRGNQPQHF; cdr3_nt: TGTGCCAGCAGTGAAGGGGGAAGGGGCAATCAGCCCCAGCATTTT
d_call: TRBD2; v_call: TRBV15; j_call: TRBJ2-3; clone_size: -; cdr3_aa: CATGTSGRAGTDTQYF; cdr3_nt: TGTGCCACCGGCACTAGCGGGAGGGCGGGCACAGATACGCAGTATTTT
d_call: TRBD2; v_call: TRBV7-3; j_call: TRBJ2-3; clone_size: many; cdr3_aa: CASSLNSGGSTDTQYF; cdr3_nt: TGTGCCAGCAGCTTAAATAGCGGGGGTAGCACAGATACGCAGTATTTT
d_call: -; v_call: TRBV4-3; j_call: TRBJ1-3; clone_size: many; cdr3_aa: CASSQGTTGNTIYF; cdr3_nt: TGCGCCAGCAGCCAGGGGACAACTGGAAACACCATATATTTT
d_call: -; v_call: TRBV10-3; j_call: TRBJ2-7; clone_size: many; cdr3_aa: CAISAGPYEQYF; cdr3_nt: TGTGCCATCAGTGCCGGGCCTTACGAGCAGTACTTC
d_call: -; v_call: TRBV7-9; j_call: TRBJ1-5; clone_size: -; cdr3_aa: CASSDGSNQPQHF; cdr3_nt: TGTGCCAGCAGCGATGGTAGCAATCAGCCCCAGCATTTC
d_call: -; v_call: TRBV18; j_call: TRBJ2-5; clone_size: many; cdr3_aa: CASSGETQYF; cdr3_nt: TGTGCCAGCTCAGGAGAGACCCAGTACTTC
d_call: TRBD1; v_call: TRBV24-1; j_call: TRBJ1-6; clone_size: -; cdr3_aa: CATSARTGGGSPLHF; cdr3_nt: TGTGCCACCAGTGCTAGAACAGGGGGCGGTTCACCCCTCCACTTT
d_call: TRBD2; v_call: TRBV10-3; j_call: TRBJ2-3; clone_size: many; cdr3_aa: CAISESRTSGDGSTDTQYF; cdr3_nt: TGTGCCATCAGTGAGTCGAGGACTAGCGGGGACGGTAGCACAGATACGCAGTATTTT
d_call: TRBD1; v_call: TRBV12-3/TRBV12-4; j_call: TRBJ2-2; clone_size: many; cdr3_aa: CASSWTGPRRELFF; cdr3_nt: TGTGCCAGCAGTTGGACAGGGCCGAGGAGGGAGCTGTTTTTT
d_call: -; v_call: TRBV4-1; j_call: TRBJ1-2; clone_size: many; cdr3_aa: CASSEYGTLDLWGYTF; cdr3_nt: TGCGCCAGCAGCGAATACGGGACCCTCGACCTATGGGGGTACACCTTC
d_call: TRBD1; v_call: TRBV18; j_call: TRBJ2-3; clone_size: -; cdr3_aa: CASSVTGVLTDTQYF; cdr3_nt: TGTGCCAGCTCAGTAACAGGGGTCCTCACAGATACGCAGTATTTT
d_call: -; v_call: TRBV20-1; j_call: TRBJ2-7; clone_size: many; cdr3_aa: CSAGPQGSSYEQYF; cdr3_nt: TGCAGTGCCGGGCCTCAGGGGTCTTCGTACGAGCAGTACTTC
d_call: -; v_call: TRBV20-1; j_call: TRBJ2-3; clone_size: -; cdr3_aa: CSARPGTDTQYF; cdr3_nt: TGCAGTGCTAGACCGGGCACAGATACGCAGTATTTT
d_call: TRBD2; v_call: TRBV29-1; j_call: TRBJ2-1; clone_size: -; cdr3_aa: CSAEGLAGDDSYNEQFF; cdr3_nt: TGCAGCGCCGAGGGACTAGCGGGGGATGATTCCTACAATGAGCAGTTCTTC
d_call: TRBD2; v_call: TRBV14; j_call: TRBJ2-6; clone_size: few; cdr3_aa: CASSRRRRGGATGANVLTF; cdr3_nt: TGTGCCAGCAGCCGCCGGAGGCGCGGGGGGGCAACAGGGGCCAACGTCCTGACTTTC
d_call: -; v_call: TRBV20-1; j_call: TRBJ2-1; clone_size: many; cdr3_aa: CSARGDYNEQFF; cdr3_nt: TGCAGTGCTAGAGGGGACTACAATGAGCAGTTCTTC
d_call: -; v_call: TRBV7-3; j_call: TRBJ2-1; clone_size: few; cdr3_aa: CASSANGYNEQFF; cdr3_nt: TGTGCCAGCAGCGCGAACGGTTACAATGAGCAGTTCTTC
d_call: -; v_call: TRBV4-1; j_call: TRBJ1-2; clone_size: many; cdr3_aa: CASSQGANYGYTF; cdr3_nt: TGCGCCAGCAGCCAAGGAGCTAACTATGGCTACACCTTC
d_call: TRBD2; v_call: TRBV11-2; j_call: TRBJ2-7; clone_size: -; cdr3_aa: CASSRLPGLAGGTRSYEQYF; cdr3_nt: TGTGCCAGCAGCCGTCTCCCGGGACTAGCGGGAGGCACCCGCTCCTACGAGCAGTACTTC
d_call: TRBD1; v_call: TRBV12-3/TRBV12-4; j_call: TRBJ1-6; clone_size: -; cdr3_aa: CASSPGQGAGNSPLHF; cdr3_nt: TGTGCCAGCAGTCCCGGACAGGGGGCGGGTAATTCACCCCTCCACTTT
d_call: TRBD2; v_call: TRBV7-2; j_call: TRBJ2-7; clone_size: many; cdr3_aa: CASSLEAGGLLEQYF; cdr3_nt: TGTGCCAGCAGCTTAGAGGCGGGAGGGTTGCTCGAGCAGTACTTC
d_call: -; v_call: TRBV7-8; j_call: TRBJ2-1; clone_size: many; cdr3_aa: CASSSERRYNEQFF; cdr3_nt: TGTGCCAGCAGCTCGGAGCGGCGGTACAATGAGCAGTTCTTC
d_call: TRBD2; v_call: TRBV20-1; j_call: TRBJ2-3; clone_size: -; cdr3_aa: CSARDDAGVEDTQYF; cdr3_nt: TGCAGTGCTAGAGATGATGCGGGAGTTGAAGATACGCAGTATTTT
d_call: -; v_call: TRBV7-2; j_call: TRBJ2-2; clone_size: many; cdr3_aa: CASGERELFF; cdr3_nt: TGTGCCAGCGGGGAGCGGGAGCTGTTTTTT
d_call: -; v_call: TRBV7-6; j_call: TRBJ2-5; clone_size: many; cdr3_aa: CASSPVRGPQETQYF; cdr3_nt: TGTGCCAGCAGCCCCGTACGGGGACCCCAAGAGACCCAGTACTTC
d_call: -; v_call: TRBV6-6; j_call: TRBJ1-5; clone_size: -; cdr3_aa: CASGHQPQHF; cdr3_nt: TGTGCCAGCGGTCATCAGCCCCAGCATTTT
d_call: -; v_call: TRBV6-1; j_call: TRBJ2-1; clone_size: -; cdr3_aa: CASGRDFHNEQFF; cdr3_nt: TGTGCCAGCGGCCGGGACTTTCACAATGAGCAGTTCTTC
d_call: -; v_call: TRBV11-2; j_call: TRBJ1-6; clone_size: many; cdr3_aa: CASSGRASPLHF; cdr3_nt: TGTGCCAGCAGCGGTAGGGCTTCACCCCTCCACTTT
d_call: -; v_call: TRBV7-9; j_call: TRBJ1-2; clone_size: many; cdr3_aa: CASSLPDRKGNQQYGYTF; cdr3_nt: TGTGCCAGCAGCCTCCCGGATAGGAAGGGAAACCAACAATATGGCTACACCTTC
d_call: TRBD1; v_call: TRBV29-1; j_call: TRBJ1-1; clone_size: few; cdr3_aa: CSAGQGGVTEAFF; cdr3_nt: TGCAGCGCAGGACAGGGGGGTGTCACTGAAGCTTTCTTT
d_call: -; v_call: TRBV5-1; j_call: TRBJ2-7; clone_size: many; cdr3_aa: CASSLVTGQTYEQYF; cdr3_nt: TGCGCCAGCAGCTTGGTCACCGGGCAGACCTACGAGCAGTACTTC
d_call: -; v_call: TRBV18; j_call: TRBJ1-5; clone_size: few; cdr3_aa: CASPDSNQPQHF; cdr3_nt: TGTGCTAGCCCGGATAGCAATCAGCCCCAGCATTTT
d_call: -; v_call: TRBV20-1; j_call: TRBJ2-2; clone_size: once; cdr3_aa: CSARMSRAGELFF; cdr3_nt: TGCAGTGCTAGGATGTCGCGGGCCGGGGAGCTGTTTTTT
d_call: -; v_call: TRBV10-2; j_call: TRBJ1-2; clone_size: many; cdr3_aa: CASSEFGGGRNGYTF; cdr3_nt: TGCGCCAGCAGTGAGTTCGGGGGCGGGAGAAATGGCTACACCTTC
d_call: -; v_call: TRBV6-5; j_call: TRBJ1-6; clone_size: -; cdr3_aa: CASSYPESRSPLHF; cdr3_nt: TGTGCCAGCAGTTACCCAGAGTCTCGGTCACCCCTCCACTTT
d_call: -; v_call: TRBV7-8; j_call: TRBJ2-1; clone_size: -; cdr3_aa: CASSSPLGVEQFF; cdr3_nt: TGTGCCAGCAGCTCACCTCTGGGGGTTGAGCAGTTCTTC
d_call: -; v_call: TRBV24-1; j_call: TRBJ2-2; clone_size: -; cdr3_aa: CATSDPGTKNTGELFF; cdr3_nt: TGTGCCACCAGTGATCCCGGGACAAAGAACACCGGGGAGCTGTTTTTT
d_call: -; v_call: TRBV14; j_call: TRBJ2-3; clone_size: many; cdr3_aa: CASQSSVGRTDTQYF; cdr3_nt: TGTGCCAGTCAGTCTAGCGTCGGACGCACAGATACGCAGTATTTT
d_call: -; v_call: TRBV3-1; j_call: TRBJ2-2; clone_size: -; cdr3_aa: CASSRLGGLVTGELFF; cdr3_nt: TGTGCCAGCAGCCGGCTCGGGGGGCTGGTCACCGGGGAGCTGTTTTTT
d_call: TRBD1; v_call: TRBV7-6; j_call: TRBJ2-3; clone_size: many; cdr3_aa: CASSTDRVSDTQYF; cdr3_nt: TGTGCCAGCAGCACGGACAGGGTCTCAGATACGCAGTATTTT
d_call: -; v_call: TRBV15; j_call: TRBJ1-3; clone_size: -; cdr3_aa: CATSRDLAQTEGNTIYF; cdr3_nt: TGTGCCACCAGCAGAGATCTCGCCCAGACGGAGGGAAACACCATATATTTT
d_call: TRBD2; v_call: TRBV5-4; j_call: TRBJ2-5; clone_size: few; cdr3_aa: CASSLSSGLQQETQYF; cdr3_nt: TGTGCCAGCAGCTTGTCTAGCGGGCTACAACAAGAGACCCAGTACTTC
d_call: -; v_call: TRBV19; j_call: TRBJ2-2; clone_size: many; cdr3_aa: CASSKGRNTGELFF; cdr3_nt: TGTGCCAGTAGTAAGGGGAGGAACACCGGGGAGCTGTTTTTT
d_call: -; v_call: TRBV4-1; j_call: TRBJ1-5; clone_size: -; cdr3_aa: CASSQDLQGRPQHF; cdr3_nt: TGCGCCAGCAGCCAAGATCTGCAGGGACGGCCCCAGCATTTT
d_call: -; v_call: TRBV7-9; j_call: TRBJ2-3; clone_size: many; cdr3_aa: CASRGLGKGEQYF; cdr3_nt: TGTGCCAGCCGAGGACTGGGCAAAGGGGAGCAGTATTTT
d_call: -; v_call: TRBV6-5; j_call: TRBJ1-2; clone_size: many; cdr3_aa: CASSYDRLNGYTF; cdr3_nt: TGTGCCAGCAGTTACGACAGGCTGAATGGCTACACCTTC
d_call: -; v_call: TRBV11-2; j_call: TRBJ1-2; clone_size: many; cdr3_aa: CASSLGEVYGYTF; cdr3_nt: TGTGCCAGCAGTTTGGGGGAGGTCTATGGCTACACCTTC
d_call: -; v_call: TRBV11-2; j_call: TRBJ2-1; clone_size: many; cdr3_aa: CASSPIGQGNEQFF; cdr3_nt: TGTGCCAGCAGCCCGATCGGGCAGGGCAATGAGCAGTTCTTC
d_call: -; v_call: TRBV7-8; j_call: TRBJ1-6; clone_size: -; cdr3_aa: CASSLGGGDSYNSPLHF; cdr3_nt: TGTGCCAGCAGCTTGGGCGGGGGAGACTCCTATAATTCACCCCTCCACTTT
d_call: -; v_call: TRBV6-5; j_call: TRBJ1-3; clone_size: -; cdr3_aa: CASSYSQELSSGNTIYF; cdr3_nt: TGTGCCAGCAGTTACTCACAGGAGTTGAGCTCTGGAAACACCATATATTTT
d_call: TRBD2; v_call: TRBV10-3; j_call: TRBJ2-7; clone_size: many; cdr3_aa: CAISETLRASGSPQYF; cdr3_nt: TGTGCCATCAGTGAGACTCTAAGGGCTAGCGGGAGTCCGCAGTACTTC
d_call: TRBD1; v_call: TRBV27; j_call: TRBJ1-3; clone_size: few; cdr3_aa: CASSPQDRFGNTIYF; cdr3_nt: TGTGCCAGCAGTCCCCAGGACAGGTTTGGAAACACCATATATTTT
d_call: -; v_call: TRBV29-1; j_call: TRBJ1-2; clone_size: many; cdr3_aa: CSVGGIYGYTF; cdr3_nt: TGCAGCGTGGGGGGAATATATGGCTACACCTTC